These 20 T cell receptor beta chains were sequenced from one sample in a study of T cell responses to AZD1222 COVID-19 vaccine. Clones were read by immunoSEQ multiplex PCR, and TCRdb kept only the in-frame ones, dropping some. The top ten hold over 1% of the sample, which has over 130,000 clones, around 94% seen once. The sample in question was peripheral blood, obtained on day 0 of AZD1222 vaccination. All receptors come from an adult in good health.

This clone showed up just a few times. The rearrangement links TRBV30 to TRBJ1-2; D remains ambiguous. This CDR3 contains 11 residues. Between the trimmed V and J ends, which lost 5 bases and 8 bases, there was a span of 12 bases. The V gene's germline CDR1 is GTSNPN and CDR2 SVGIG (reference sequence). The CDR3 region is CAWSASGGYTF. DNA for the CDR3: TGTGCCTGGTCGGCCTCAGGAGGCTACACCTTC.

This chain uses TRBV6-2 or TRBV6-3 with TRBJ1-1, with D possibly being TRBD1 (6 bases). V was pared by 6 bases and J by 8 bases, with 10 bases between. CDR3 length: 11 amino acids. CDR1 MNHEY and CDR2 SVGEGT come from the germline V gene. CDR3 region: CASSHGTEAFF. DNA for the CDR3: TGTGCCAGCAGCCACGGGACAGAAGCTTTCTTT.

The rearrangement uses TRBV2 and TRBJ2-3, with 8 bases lining up with TRBD1. The CDR3 is 14 amino acids. Germline-derived CDR1 and CDR2 are SNHLY and FYNNEI. The V and J ends lost 8 bases and 3 bases, in that order; junction bases with no gene match: 7. The CDR3 nucleotides are TGTGCCAGCTCTCGACAGGGGAGGACAGATACGCAGTATTTT. The encoded protein is CASSRQGRTDTQYF.

Only one count was recorded for this clone. As DNA, the CDR3 is TGTGCCAGCAGTGAATTAGGAAACACTGAAGCTTTCTTT. This gives the protein CASSELGNTEAFF. This chain uses TRBV25-1 with TRBJ1-1; D uncertain. CDR1 and CDR2 from the germline V gene are MGHDK and SYGVNS. This CDR3 comprises 13 residues. Trimming cost V 1 base and J 2 bases, with 5 bases left between them.

This clone was detected only once. The CDR3 DNA follows: TGTGCCAGCAGCTTCGACAGTGTCCCCAATGAGCAGTTCTTC. Amino acid sequence: CASSFDSVPNEQFF. The V gene is TRBV7-3, the J gene TRBJ2-1; perhaps TRBD1 as D (5 bases). The germline CDR1 and CDR2 sequences are SGHTA and FQGTGA. The CDR3 length is 14 residues. V lost 3 bases, J lost 6 bases, and 12 bases lay in between. The full variable domain, with the rest looked up from reference TRBV7-3 and TRBJ2-1, is GAGVSQTPSNKVTEKGKYVELRCDPISGHTALYWYRQSLGQGPEFLIYFQGTGAADDSGLPNDRFFAVRPEGSVSTLKIQRTERGDSAVYLCASSFDSVPNEQFFGPGTRLTVL.

The rearrangement uses TRBV10-3 and TRBJ1-2; the D is unclear. This CDR3 is 12 amino acids long. The germline CDR1 and CDR2 sequences are ENHRY and SYGVKD. V lost 4 bases to trimming and J lost 3 bases, with 6 bases between them. The CDR3: CAISASDYGYTF. Here the CDR3 DNA reads TGTGCCATCAGTGCCAGTGACTATGGCTACACCTTC.

V and J are TRBV2 and TRBJ1-6; unclear D gene. This CDR3 is 14 amino acids long. Trimming shortened V by 10 bases and J by 5 bases, and 15 bases separated the two germline ends. The germline CDR1 and CDR2 sequences are SNHLY and FYNNEI. Here the CDR3 DNA reads TGTGCCATCGCGGGGATTTCGGATAATTCACCCCTCCACTTT. As protein: CAIAGISDNSPLHF.

The rearrangement uses TRBV3-1 (or the pseudogene TRBV3-2) and TRBJ1-4, with D unresolved. With 3 bases removed from V and 4 bases from J, the gap between germline ends came to 6 bases. This CDR3 comprises 13 residues. Germline V gene data show CDR1 as LGHDT and CDR2 as YNNKEL (reference sequence). Here the CDR3 reads CASSHGGNEKLFF. CDR3 DNA: TGTGCCAGCAGCCATGGTGGTAATGAAAAACTGTTTTTT.

The chain employs TRBV5-6 and TRBJ2-3; 10 bases are a match to TRBD2. V lost 5 bases to trimming and J lost 2 bases; unmatched junction nucleotides: 5. The germline V gene has CDR1 SGHDT and CDR2 YYEEEE. The CDR3 length is 15 residues. The CDR3 sequence: CASSELAGVTDTQYF. In DNA, the CDR3 is TGTGCCAGCAGTGAGCTAGCGGGGGTCACAGATACGCAGTATTTT.

J is TRBJ1-2 and V is TRBV6-5; 7 bases line up with TRBD1. The CDR3 is made up of 12 amino acids. The V segment lost 8 bases and the J segment 8 bases; nucleotides outside the gene matches: 8. Germline CDR1 is MNHEY and CDR2 is SVGAGI. CDR3 protein: CASLQGETGYTF. Here the CDR3 DNA reads TGTGCCAGCCTCCAGGGGGAAACGGGCTACACCTTC.

This rearrangement joins TRBV2 to TRBJ1-4, with a tentative D call TRBD1 (5 bases). This CDR3 has 13 amino acids. Germline V CDR1 and CDR2: SNHLY, FYNNEI. The V and J ends lost 8 bases and 7 bases respectively, with 14 bases between them. The CDR3 DNA reads TGTGCCAGCGGTAGGGGTGGCGGTGAAAAACTGTTTTTT. Its protein is CASGRGGGEKLFF.

V usage is TRBV5-8 and J usage is TRBJ2-6; D not resolved. The germline CDR1 and CDR2 sequences are SGHTS and YDEGEE. The CDR3 runs 18 residues. Trimming removed 0 bases from V and 0 bases from J, with 13 bases in between. DNA of the CDR3: TGTGCCAGCAGCTTGGTGTACAGCCCTGCCTCTGGGGCCAACGTCCTGACTTTC. As protein: CASSLVYSPASGANVLTF.

CDR3 bases: TGTGCCAGCAGCTTAGACAGCTATAAGAATTCACCCCTCCACTTT. It translates to CASSLDSYKNSPLHF. This rearrangement joins TRBV7-9 to TRBJ1-6; D is unclear. The V end lost 1 base, the J end lost 7 bases, and 11 bases lay between the germline ends. The CDR3 is 15 residues long. Germline V gene lookup returns CDR1 SEHNR and CDR2 FQNEAQ (reference sequence).

The genes are TRBV3-1 (or the pseudogene TRBV3-2) and TRBJ1-2; no reliable D call. V was shortened by 5 bases and J by 9 bases, with 10 bases between the two germline ends. CDR1 and CDR2 (germline): LGHDT, YNNKEL (reference sequence). This CDR3 region has 11 residues. As DNA, the CDR3 is TGTGCCAGCAGCGGCTGGTCAAGCTACACCTTC. Residues: CASSGWSSYTF.

J is TRBJ1-5 and V is TRBV19, with D unclear. The germline V and J ends were trimmed by 4 bases and 3 bases, with 7 bases remaining between them. This CDR3 has 13 amino acids. CDR1 and CDR2 (germline): LNHDA, SQIVND (reference sequence). The CDR3 region has the DNA TGTGCCAGTAGTAGCCAGCTCAATCAGCCCCAGCATTTT. Amino acids: CASSSQLNQPQHF.

V gene TRBV4-2 combines with J gene TRBJ1-4; 8 bases are shared with TRBD1. CDR3 length equals 16 residues. CDR1 and CDR2 from the germline V gene are LGHNA and YNFKEQ. The V gene end was trimmed by 0 bases and the J gene end by 9 bases; junction bases not matched to a gene: 9. The CDR3 sequence is CASSQDGATGAKKLFF. The CDR3 DNA reads as TGTGCCAGCAGCCAAGATGGGGCGACAGGGGCTAAAAAACTGTTTTTT.

The J gene is TRBJ2-1, the V gene TRBV19, with D possibly TRBD2 on 6 matching bases. The CDR3 covers 15 residues. V lost 5 bases, J lost 0 bases, and 11 bases lay in between. Looked up from germline, CDR1 is LNHDA and CDR2 is SQIVND (reference sequence). The CDR3 region has the DNA TGTGCCAGTAGTCTAGCGAGTAGCTCCTACAATGAGCAGTTCTTC. This codes for CASSLASSSYNEQFF.

This clone has only one observation. The chain links TRBV25-1 to TRBJ2-3, with 10 nucleotides matching TRBD1. V was pared by 5 bases and J by 0 bases, with 11 bases of the junction left unmatched. CDR1 is MGHDK, CDR2 SYGVNS, per germline. The length of the CDR3 is 18 residues. In DNA, the CDR3 is TGTGCCAGCAGTCCACGTCCCGGGACAGGGGCCAGCACAGATACGCAGTATTTT. Translated: CASSPRPGTGASTDTQYF.

The chain recombines TRBV6-2 or TRBV6-3 with TRBJ2-5; 10 bases map to TRBD2. The CDR3 sequence is 18 residues long. Unmatched junction bases numbered 14, after V lost 5 bases and J lost 2 bases. Germline V gives CDR1 MNHEY, CDR2 SVGEGT. DNA of the CDR3: TGTGCCAGCAGTCCATCTAGCGGGAGTATTTCGAGACAAGAGACCCAGTACTTC. The encoded protein is CASSPSSGSISRQETQYF.

The V call is TRBV7-9, the J call TRBJ2-1, with 12 bases that match TRBD1. This CDR3 region has 15 residues. Germline CDR1 and CDR2: SEHNR and FQNEAQ (reference sequence). After removal of 6 bases from V and 5 bases from J, the junction contained 5 bases not matched to a gene. The CDR3 region is CASRKGQGANNEQFF. The CDR3 DNA reads as TGTGCCAGCAGAAAGGGACAGGGGGCAAACAATGAGCAGTTCTTC.